This T cell receptor beta chain was captured in a study of T cell responses to AZD1222 COVID-19 vaccine. Overall study results and limits: AZD1222 recipients seropositive at baseline numbered only 6 or 7. Spike as a whole was targeted by vaccine-associated CD4 TCRs, dominant at 160-218 and 743-854.

Libraries were prepared by immunoSEQ multiplex PCR; TCRdb keeps only in-frame clonotypes and omits some of them. The sample carries 150,000 to 200,000 clones, roughly nine tenths recorded once. Details on this clone: What it binds is unknown.

This clonotype originated in an adult who received the AZD1222 COVID-19 vaccine. The sequencing here drew on peripheral blood, taken 28 days after the second AZD1222 dose.

The CDR3 coding sequence is TGTGCCAGCAGGGAGACAGGGGGCGTTGAGACCCAGTACTTC. Its translation: CASRETGGVETQYF. The chain uses TRBV28 and TRBJ2-5; 10 positions agree with TRBD1. Germline V lookup: CDR1 MDHEN, CDR2 SYDVKM. The CDR3 consists of 14 residues. V lost 6 bases, J lost 5 bases, and 6 bases stayed unmatched.